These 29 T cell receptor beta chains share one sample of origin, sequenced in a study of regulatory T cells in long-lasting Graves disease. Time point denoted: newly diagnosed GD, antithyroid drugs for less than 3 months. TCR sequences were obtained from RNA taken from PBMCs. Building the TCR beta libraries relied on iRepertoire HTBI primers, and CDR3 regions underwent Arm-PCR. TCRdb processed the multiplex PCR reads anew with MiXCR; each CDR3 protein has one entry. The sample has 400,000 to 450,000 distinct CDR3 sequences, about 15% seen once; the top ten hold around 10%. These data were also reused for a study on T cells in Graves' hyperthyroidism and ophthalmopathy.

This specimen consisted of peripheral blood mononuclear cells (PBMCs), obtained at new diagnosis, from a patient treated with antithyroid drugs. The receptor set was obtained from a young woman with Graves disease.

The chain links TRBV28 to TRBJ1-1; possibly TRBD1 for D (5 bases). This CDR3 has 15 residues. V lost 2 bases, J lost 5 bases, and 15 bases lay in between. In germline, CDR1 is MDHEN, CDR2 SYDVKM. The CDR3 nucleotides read TGTGCCAGCAGTTTAACGGGGGGAGAAGGAACTGAAGCTTTCTTT. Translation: CASSLTGGEGTEAFF.

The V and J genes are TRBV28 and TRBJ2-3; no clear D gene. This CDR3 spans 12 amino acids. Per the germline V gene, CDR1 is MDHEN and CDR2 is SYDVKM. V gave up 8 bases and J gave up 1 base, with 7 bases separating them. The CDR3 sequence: CASGRGTDTQYF. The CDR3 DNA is TGTGCCAGCGGACGTGGCACAGATACGCAGTATTTT.

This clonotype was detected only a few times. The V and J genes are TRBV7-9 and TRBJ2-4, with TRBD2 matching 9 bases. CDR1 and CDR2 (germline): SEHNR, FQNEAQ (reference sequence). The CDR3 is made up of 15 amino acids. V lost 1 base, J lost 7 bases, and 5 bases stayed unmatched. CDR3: CASSLGGGRANIQYF. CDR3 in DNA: TGTGCCAGCAGCTTAGGGGGCGGGAGGGCGAACATTCAGTACTTC.

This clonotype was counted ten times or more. The CDR3 DNA sequence: TGTGCCAGCAGCTATACCCGAGGGTCCTACAATGAGCAGTTCTTC. It specifies CASSYTRGSYNEQFF. The chain couples TRBV11-2 to TRBJ2-1; perhaps TRBD2 as D (5 bases). V lost 4 bases and J lost 1, with 11 bases in between. The germline gives CDR1 SGHAT, CDR2 FQNNGV. CDR3 length: 15 amino acids.

CDR3 nucleotide sequence: TGTGCCAGCATTGTACAGGGGGCGGAAGAGACCCAGTACTTC. It yields the protein CASIVQGAEETQYF. The rearrangement links TRBV25-1 to TRBJ2-5; 9 bases fit TRBD1. This CDR3 has 14 residues. V lost 7 bases and J lost 3; bases outside the gene matches: 6. Germline-derived CDR1 and CDR2 are MGHDK and SYGVNS. The full variable domain, rest sourced from reference TRBV25-1 and TRBJ2-5, is EADIYQTPRYLVIGTGKKITLECSQTMGHDKMYWYQQDPGMELHLIHYSYGVNSTEKGDLSSESTVSRIRTEHFPLTLESARPSHTSQYLCASIVQGAEETQYFGPGTRLLVL.

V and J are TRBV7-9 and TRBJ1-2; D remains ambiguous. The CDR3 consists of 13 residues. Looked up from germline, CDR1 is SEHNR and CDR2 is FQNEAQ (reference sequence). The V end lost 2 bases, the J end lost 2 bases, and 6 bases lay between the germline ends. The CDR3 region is CASSLPGNYGYTF. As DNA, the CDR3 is TGTGCCAGCAGCTTACCGGGCAACTATGGCTACACCTTC.

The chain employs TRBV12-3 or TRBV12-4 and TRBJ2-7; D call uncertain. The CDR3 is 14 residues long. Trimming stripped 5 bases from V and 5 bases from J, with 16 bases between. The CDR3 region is CASSRAVGPDEQYF. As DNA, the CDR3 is TGTGCCAGCAGTAGGGCGGTAGGGCCTGACGAGCAGTACTTC.

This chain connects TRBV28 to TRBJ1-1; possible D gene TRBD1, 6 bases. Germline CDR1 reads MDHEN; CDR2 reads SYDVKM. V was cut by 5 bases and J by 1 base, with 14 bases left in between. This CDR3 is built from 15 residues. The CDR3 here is CASSPPGGGNTEAFF. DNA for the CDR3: TGTGCCAGCAGTCCCCCAGGAGGGGGGAACACTGAAGCTTTCTTT.

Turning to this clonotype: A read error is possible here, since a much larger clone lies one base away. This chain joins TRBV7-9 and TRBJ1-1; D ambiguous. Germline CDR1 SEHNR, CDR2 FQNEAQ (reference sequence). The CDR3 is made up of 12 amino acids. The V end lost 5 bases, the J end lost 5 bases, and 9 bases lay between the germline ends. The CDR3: CASSGVPTEAFF. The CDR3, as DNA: TGTGCCAGCAGCGGGGTCCCAACTGAAGCTTTCTTT.

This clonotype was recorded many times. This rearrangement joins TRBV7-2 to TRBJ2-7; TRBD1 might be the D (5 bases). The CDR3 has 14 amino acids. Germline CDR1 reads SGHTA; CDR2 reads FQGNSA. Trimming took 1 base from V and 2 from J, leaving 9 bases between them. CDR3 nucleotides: TGTGCCAGCAGCTTAGAACAGGCTGCCTACGAGCAGTACTTC. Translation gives CASSLEQAAYEQYF.

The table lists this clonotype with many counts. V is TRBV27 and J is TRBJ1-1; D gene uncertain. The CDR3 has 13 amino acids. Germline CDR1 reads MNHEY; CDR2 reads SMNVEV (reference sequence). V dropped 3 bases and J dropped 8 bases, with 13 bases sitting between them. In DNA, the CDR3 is TGTGCCAGCAGTTTCGGCTCTGGTCCAGAAGCTTTCTTT. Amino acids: CASSFGSGPEAFF.

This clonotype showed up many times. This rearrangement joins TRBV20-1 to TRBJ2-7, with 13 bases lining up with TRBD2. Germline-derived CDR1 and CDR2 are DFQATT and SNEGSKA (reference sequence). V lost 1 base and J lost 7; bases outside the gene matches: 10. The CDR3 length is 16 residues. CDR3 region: CSARALLTSGRFEQYF. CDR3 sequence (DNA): TGCAGTGCTAGAGCCCTCTTGACTAGCGGGAGGTTTGAGCAGTACTTC.

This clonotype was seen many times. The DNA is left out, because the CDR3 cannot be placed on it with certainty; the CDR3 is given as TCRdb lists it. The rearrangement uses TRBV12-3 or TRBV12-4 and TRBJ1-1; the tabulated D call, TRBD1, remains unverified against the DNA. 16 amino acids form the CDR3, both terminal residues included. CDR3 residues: CASSSSGQGTNTEAFF.

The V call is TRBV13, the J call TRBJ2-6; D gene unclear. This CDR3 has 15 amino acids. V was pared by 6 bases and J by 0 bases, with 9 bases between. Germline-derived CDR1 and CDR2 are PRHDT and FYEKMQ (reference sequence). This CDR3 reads CASRELSSGANVLTF. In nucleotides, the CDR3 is TGTGCCAGCAGGGAGCTGAGCTCTGGGGCCAACGTCCTGACTTTC.

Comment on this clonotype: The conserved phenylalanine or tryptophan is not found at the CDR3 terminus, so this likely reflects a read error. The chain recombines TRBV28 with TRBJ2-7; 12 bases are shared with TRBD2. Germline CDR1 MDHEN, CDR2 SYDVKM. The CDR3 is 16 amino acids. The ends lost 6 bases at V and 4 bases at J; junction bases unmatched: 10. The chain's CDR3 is CASRASGGVQGYEQYI. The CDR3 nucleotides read TGTGCCAGCAGGGCTAGCGGGGGGGTTCAAGGTTACGAGCAGTACATC.

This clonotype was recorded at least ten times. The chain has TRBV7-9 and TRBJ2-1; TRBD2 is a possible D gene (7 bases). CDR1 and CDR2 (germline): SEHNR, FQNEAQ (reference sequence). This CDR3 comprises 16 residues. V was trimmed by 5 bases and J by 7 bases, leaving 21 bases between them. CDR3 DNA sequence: TGTGCCAGCAGCCCTGGGGGCGGGAGAGTATGGAATGAGCAGTTCTTC. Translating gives CASSPGGGRVWNEQFF. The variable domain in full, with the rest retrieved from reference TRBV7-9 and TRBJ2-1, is DTGVSQNPRHKITKRGQNVTFRCDPISEHNRLYWYRQTLGQGPEFLTYFQNEAQLEKSRLLSDRFSAERPKGSFSTLEIQRTEQGDSAMYLCASSPGGGRVWNEQFFGPGTRLTVL.

The CDR3 DNA follows: TGTGCCAGCAGTTTTGGGACAAGTGAAGCTTTCTTT. This sequence encodes CASSFGTSEAFF. The J gene is TRBJ1-1, the V gene TRBV28; a weak D match, TRBD1 (6 bases). Germline V CDR1 and CDR2: MDHEN, SYDVKM. Trimming cost V 3 bases and J 7 bases, with 9 bases left between them. The CDR3 sequence is 12 residues long.

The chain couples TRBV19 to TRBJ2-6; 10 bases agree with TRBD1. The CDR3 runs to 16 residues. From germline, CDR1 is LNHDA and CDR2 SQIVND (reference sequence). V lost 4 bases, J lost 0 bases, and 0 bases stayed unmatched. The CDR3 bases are TGTGCCAGTAGTAGGACAGGGGGCTCTGGGGCCAACGTCCTGACTTTC. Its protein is CASSRTGGSGANVLTF.

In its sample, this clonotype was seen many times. CDR3 region: CSARPLAGETQYF. CDR3 in DNA: TGCAGTGCTAGACCACTAGCGGGGGAAACACAGTACTTC. This chain joins TRBV20-1 and TRBJ2-4; 11 bases are shared with TRBD2. V trimming: 2 bases; J trimming: 13 bases; junction bases outside the gene matches: 7. Per germline, CDR1 DFQATT and CDR2 SNEGSKA (reference sequence). The CDR3 totals 13 residues.

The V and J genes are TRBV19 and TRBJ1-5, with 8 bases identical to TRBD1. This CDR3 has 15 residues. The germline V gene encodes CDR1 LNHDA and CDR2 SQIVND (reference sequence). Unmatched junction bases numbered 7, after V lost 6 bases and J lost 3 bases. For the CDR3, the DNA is TGTGCCAGTAGCCCAGGGGGCGGACTCAATCAGCCCCAGCATTTT. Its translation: CASSPGGGLNQPQHF.

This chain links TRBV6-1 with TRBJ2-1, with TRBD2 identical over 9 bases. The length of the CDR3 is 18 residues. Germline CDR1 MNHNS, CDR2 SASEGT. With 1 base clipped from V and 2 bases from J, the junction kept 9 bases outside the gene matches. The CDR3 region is CASSEGVLAGKAYNEQFF. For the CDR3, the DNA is TGTGCCAGCAGTGAAGGGGTGCTAGCGGGAAAGGCCTACAATGAGCAGTTCTTC.

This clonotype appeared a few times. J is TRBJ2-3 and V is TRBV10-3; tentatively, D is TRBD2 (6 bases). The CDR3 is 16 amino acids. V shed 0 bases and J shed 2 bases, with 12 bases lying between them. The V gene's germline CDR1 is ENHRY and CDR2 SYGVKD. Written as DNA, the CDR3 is TGTGCCATCAGTGAGTCGGATCGGGAGCCCACAGATACGCAGTATTTT. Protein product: CAISESDREPTDTQYF.

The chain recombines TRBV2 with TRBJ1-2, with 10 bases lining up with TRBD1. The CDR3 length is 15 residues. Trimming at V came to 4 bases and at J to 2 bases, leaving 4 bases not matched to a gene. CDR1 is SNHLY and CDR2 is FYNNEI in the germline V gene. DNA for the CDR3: TGTGCCAGCAGTGCCGGGACAGGGGAGAACTATGGCTACACCTTC. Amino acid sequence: CASSAGTGENYGYTF.

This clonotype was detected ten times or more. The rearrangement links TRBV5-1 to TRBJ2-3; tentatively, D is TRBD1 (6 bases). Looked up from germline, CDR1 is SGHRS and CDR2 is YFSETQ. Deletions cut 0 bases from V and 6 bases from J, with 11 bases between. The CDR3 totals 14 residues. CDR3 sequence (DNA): TGCGCCAGCAGCTTGGGGACAGAGAGGGATACGCAGTATTTT. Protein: CASSLGTERDTQYF.

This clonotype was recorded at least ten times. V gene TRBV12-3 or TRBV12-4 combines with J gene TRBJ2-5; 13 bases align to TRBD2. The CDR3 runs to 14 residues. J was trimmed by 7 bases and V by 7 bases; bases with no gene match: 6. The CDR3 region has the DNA TGTGCCAGCAAACTAGCGGGGGGGTCGAGGACCCAGTACTTC. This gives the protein CASKLAGGSRTQYF.

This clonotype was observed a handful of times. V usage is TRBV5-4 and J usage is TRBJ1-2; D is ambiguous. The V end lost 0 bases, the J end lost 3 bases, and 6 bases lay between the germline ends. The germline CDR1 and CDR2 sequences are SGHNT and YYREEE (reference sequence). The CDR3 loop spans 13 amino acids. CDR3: CASSLGYDYGYTF. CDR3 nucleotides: TGTGCCAGCAGCTTGGGCTATGACTATGGCTACACCTTC.

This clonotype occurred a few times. The CDR3 DNA reads as TGTGCCAGCAGCCTCTGGGACAGGGGGCCCAATGAGCAGTTCTTC. The encoded protein is CASSLWDRGPNEQFF. V and J are TRBV5-6 and TRBJ2-1; 12 bases are shared with TRBD1. V gave up 4 bases and J gave up 6 bases; unmatched junction bases: 5. The CDR3 spans 15 residues. CDR1 is SGHDT, CDR2 YYEEEE, per germline.

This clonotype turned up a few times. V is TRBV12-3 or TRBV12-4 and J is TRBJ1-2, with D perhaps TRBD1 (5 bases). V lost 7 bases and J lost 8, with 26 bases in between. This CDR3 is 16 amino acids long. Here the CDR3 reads CASTYRPGRGTDGYTF. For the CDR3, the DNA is TGTGCCAGCACCTACAGACCGGGACGGGGGACGGACGGCTACACCTTC.

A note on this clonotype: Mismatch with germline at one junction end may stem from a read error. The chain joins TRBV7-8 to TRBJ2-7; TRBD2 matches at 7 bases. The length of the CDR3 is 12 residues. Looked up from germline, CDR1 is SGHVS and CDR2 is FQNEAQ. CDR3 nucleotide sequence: TGTGCCAGCAGCCAAACCCTAGCGGAGACGCACTTC. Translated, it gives CASSQTLAETHF.